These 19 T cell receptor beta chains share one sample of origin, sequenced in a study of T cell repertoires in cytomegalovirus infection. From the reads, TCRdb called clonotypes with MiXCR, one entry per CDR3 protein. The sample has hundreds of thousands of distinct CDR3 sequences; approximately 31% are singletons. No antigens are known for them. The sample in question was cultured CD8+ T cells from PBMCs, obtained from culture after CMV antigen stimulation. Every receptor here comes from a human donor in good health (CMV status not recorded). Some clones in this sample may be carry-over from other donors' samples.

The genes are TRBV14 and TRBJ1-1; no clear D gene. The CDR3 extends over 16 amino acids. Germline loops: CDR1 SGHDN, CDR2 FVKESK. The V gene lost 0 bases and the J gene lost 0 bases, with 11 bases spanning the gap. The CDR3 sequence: CASSQDSPVLNTEAFF. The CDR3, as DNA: TGTGCCAGCAGCCAAGATTCCCCCGTGTTGAACACTGAAGCTTTCTTT.

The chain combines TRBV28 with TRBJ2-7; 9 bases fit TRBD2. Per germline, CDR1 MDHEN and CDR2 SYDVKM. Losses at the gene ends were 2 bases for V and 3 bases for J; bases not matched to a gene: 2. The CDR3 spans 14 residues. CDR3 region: CASSLAGGRYEQYV. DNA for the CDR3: TGTGCCAGCAGTTTAGCGGGGGGGCGCTACGAGCAGTACGTC.

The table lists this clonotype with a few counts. CDR3 nucleotide sequence: TGTGCCAGCAGCGTAGTGGTCGGGAGGCCCCACAATGAGCAGTTCTTC. It yields the protein CASSVVVGRPHNEQFF. The V gene is TRBV9, the J gene TRBJ2-1; 7 nucleotides agree with TRBD2. Trimming removed 0 bases from V and 5 bases from J; junction bases left unmatched: 8. CDR1 is SGDLS and CDR2 is YYNGEE in the germline V gene. The CDR3 runs to 16 residues.

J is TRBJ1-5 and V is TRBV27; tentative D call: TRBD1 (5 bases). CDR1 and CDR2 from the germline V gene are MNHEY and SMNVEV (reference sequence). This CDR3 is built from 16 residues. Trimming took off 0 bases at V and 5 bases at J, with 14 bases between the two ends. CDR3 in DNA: TGTGCCAGCAGTTTATCCGGGGAAGGGACTTATCAGCCCCAGCATTTT. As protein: CASSLSGEGTYQPQHF.

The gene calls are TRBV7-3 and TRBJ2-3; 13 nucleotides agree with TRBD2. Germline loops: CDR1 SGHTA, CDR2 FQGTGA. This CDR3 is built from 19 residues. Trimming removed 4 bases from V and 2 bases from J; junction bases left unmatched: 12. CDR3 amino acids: CASSSGLAGDPPHTDTQYF. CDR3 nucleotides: TGTGCCAGCAGCTCTGGACTAGCGGGGGATCCCCCCCACACAGATACGCAGTATTTT.

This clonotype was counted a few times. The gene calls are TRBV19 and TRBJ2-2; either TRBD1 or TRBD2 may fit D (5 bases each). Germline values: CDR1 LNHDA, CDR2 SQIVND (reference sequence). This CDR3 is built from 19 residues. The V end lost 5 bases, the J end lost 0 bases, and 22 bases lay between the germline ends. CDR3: CASSPGFWDRSSNTGELFF. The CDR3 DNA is TGTGCCAGTAGTCCGGGGTTTTGGGACCGATCTTCGAACACCGGGGAGCTGTTTTTT. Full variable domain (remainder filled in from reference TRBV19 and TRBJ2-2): DGGITQSPKYLFRKEGQNVTLSCEQNLNHDAMYWYRQDPGQGLRLIYYSQIVNDFQKGDIAEGYSVSREKKESFPLTVTSAQKNPTAFYLCASSPGFWDRSSNTGELFFGEGSRLTVL.

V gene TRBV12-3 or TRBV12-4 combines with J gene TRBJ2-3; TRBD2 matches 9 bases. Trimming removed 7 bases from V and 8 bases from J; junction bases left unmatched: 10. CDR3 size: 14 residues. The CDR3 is CASTLGTSYGTQYF. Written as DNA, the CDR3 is TGTGCCAGCACCCTAGGGACTAGCTATGGTACGCAGTATTTT.

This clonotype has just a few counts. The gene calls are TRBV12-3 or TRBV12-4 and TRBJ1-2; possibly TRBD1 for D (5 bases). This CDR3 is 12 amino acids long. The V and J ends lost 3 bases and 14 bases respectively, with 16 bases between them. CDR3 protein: CASSLSWGDATF. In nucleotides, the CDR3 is TGTGCCAGCAGTTTGAGTTGGGGGGATGCAACCTTC.

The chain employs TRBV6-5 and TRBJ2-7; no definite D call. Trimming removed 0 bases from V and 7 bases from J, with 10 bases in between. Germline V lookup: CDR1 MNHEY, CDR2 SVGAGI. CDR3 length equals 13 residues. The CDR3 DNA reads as TGTGCCAGCAGTTACTCTAGGGCATGGGAGCAGTACTTC. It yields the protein CASSYSRAWEQYF.

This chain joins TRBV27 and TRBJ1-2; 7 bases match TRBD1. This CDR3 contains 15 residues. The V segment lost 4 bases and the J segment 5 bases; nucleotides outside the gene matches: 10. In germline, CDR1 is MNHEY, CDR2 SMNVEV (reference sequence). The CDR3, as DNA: TGTGCCAGCAGTTGGACAGGCGAGACCAATTATGGCTACACCTTC. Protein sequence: CASSWTGETNYGYTF.

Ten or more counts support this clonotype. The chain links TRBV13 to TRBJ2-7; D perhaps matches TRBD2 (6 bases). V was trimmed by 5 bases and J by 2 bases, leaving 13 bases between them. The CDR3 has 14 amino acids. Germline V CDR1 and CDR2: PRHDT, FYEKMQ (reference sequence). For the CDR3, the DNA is TGTGCCAGCAGCCCGGGACTGGGCCCCTACGAGCAGTACTTC. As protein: CASSPGLGPYEQYF.

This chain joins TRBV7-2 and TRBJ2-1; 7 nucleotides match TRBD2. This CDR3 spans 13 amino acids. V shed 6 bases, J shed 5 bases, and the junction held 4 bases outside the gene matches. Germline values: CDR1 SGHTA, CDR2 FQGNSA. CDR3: CASRGLIDNEQFF. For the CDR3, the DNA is TGTGCCAGCAGGGGACTAATTGACAATGAGCAGTTCTTC.

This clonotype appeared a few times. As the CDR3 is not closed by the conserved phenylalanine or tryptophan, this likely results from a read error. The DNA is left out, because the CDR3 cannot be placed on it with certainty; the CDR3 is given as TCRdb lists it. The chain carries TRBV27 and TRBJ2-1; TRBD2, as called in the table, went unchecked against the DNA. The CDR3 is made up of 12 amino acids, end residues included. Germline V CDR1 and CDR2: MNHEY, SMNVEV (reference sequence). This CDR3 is CASSPGSGGAVI.

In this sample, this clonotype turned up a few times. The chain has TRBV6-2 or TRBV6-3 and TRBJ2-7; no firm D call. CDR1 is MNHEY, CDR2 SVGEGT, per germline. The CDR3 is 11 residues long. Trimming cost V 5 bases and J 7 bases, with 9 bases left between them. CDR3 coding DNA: TGTGCCAGCAGTCGCGGTGCGGAGCAGTACGTC. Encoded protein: CASSRGAEQYV.

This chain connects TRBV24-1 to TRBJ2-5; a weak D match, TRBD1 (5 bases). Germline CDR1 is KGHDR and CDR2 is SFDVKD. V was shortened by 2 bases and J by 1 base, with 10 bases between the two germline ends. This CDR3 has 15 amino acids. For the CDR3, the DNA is TGTGCCACCAGTGATTCCAGGGCCCCCCAAGAGACCCAGTACTTC. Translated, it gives CATSDSRAPQETQYF.

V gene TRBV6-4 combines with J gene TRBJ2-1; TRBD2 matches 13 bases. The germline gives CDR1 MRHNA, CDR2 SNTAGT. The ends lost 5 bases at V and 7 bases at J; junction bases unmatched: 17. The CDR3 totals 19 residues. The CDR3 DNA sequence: TGTGCCAGCAGTCTTTTCGGACTAGCGGGGGCCGGCGAAGGTAATGAGCAGTTCTTC. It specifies CASSLFGLAGAGEGNEQFF.

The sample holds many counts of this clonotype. The CDR3: CASTPGGEAGELFF. The CDR3 nucleotides are TGTGCCAGCACCCCCGGCGGGGAGGCCGGGGAGCTGTTTTTT. The chain is built from TRBV6-1 and TRBJ2-2; tentatively, D is TRBD2 (6 bases). Germline CDR1 reads MNHNS; CDR2 reads SASEGT. The CDR3 runs to 14 residues. V gave up 7 bases and J gave up 6 bases, with 15 bases separating them.

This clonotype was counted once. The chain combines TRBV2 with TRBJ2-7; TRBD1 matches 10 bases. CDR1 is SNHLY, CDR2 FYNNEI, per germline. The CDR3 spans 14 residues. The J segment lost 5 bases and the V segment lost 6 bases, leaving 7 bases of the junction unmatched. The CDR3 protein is CASSRTGGTDEQYF. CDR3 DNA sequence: TGTGCCAGCAGCAGGACAGGGGGAACGGACGAGCAGTACTTC.

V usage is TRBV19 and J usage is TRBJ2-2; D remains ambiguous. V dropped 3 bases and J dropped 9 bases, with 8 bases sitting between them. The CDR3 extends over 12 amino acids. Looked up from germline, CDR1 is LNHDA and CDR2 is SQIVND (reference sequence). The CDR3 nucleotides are TGTGCCAGTAGTATTCACAGCCGGGAGCTGTTTTTT. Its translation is CASSIHSRELFF. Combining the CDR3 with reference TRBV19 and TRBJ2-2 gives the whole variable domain DGGITQSPKYLFRKEGQNVTLSCEQNLNHDAMYWYRQDPGQGLRLIYYSQIVNDFQKGDIAEGYSVSREKKESFPLTVTSAQKNPTAFYLCASSIHSRELFFGEGSRLTVL.